The following is a T cell receptor beta chain sequence with its context. Antigen: not known. Germline assignment: CDR1 SGHNT and CDR2 YYREEE (reference sequence). This CDR3 contains 14 residues. V was pared by 0 bases and J by 6 bases, with 11 bases between. These data belong to a study of T-cell reconstitution after alpha-beta-depleted transplantation in children. Study-wide results and caveats: Some patients owed their high day-60 TCRbeta diversity to surviving recipient T cells and thymic progenitors. Fresh T-cell production supplied most of the T-cell counts and diversity seen one year after transplant. Several hundred graft clones that had expanded were reportedly the source of alpha-beta T cells about two months after transplant.

The TCRbeta library incorporated unique molecular identifiers. TCRdb independently ran MiXCR on the PCR reads; one entry per CDR3 protein. The sample carries approximately 120,000 distinct CDR3 sequences, around a tenth recorded once. The receptor comes from a girl under two years old who had a stem cell transplant for combined immunodeficiency, so the T cells may come from the graft donor. The chain employs TRBV5-4 and TRBJ2-3, with a tentative D call TRBD1 (6 bases). The source material was PBMCs, mostly from graft donor cells, sampled 180 days after TCRalphabeta/CD19-depleted stem cell transplant. DNA for the CDR3: TGTGCCAGCAGCTTGGGTACAGGGCCGGATACGCAGTATTTT. Encoded protein: CASSLGTGPDTQYF.